Below are 27 T cell receptor beta chains sequenced from a single sample in a study of blood T cells in healthy people across ages. A sample-barcoded 5' primer and a J-beta primer mix were used in a second PCR of roughly 6 to 12 cycles. TCRdb re-called the 5' RACE reads through MiXCR, storing one row per CDR3 protein. The top ten clones hold just under 9.5% of a sample with 750,000 or so distinct CDR3 sequences, around 25% of them seen once. This same sample was also taken into another study, of T cells of mothers and their children.

Specimen: blood. The receptors derive from a boy aged 5-17 years in good health.

This clonotype was seen a handful of times. The J gene is TRBJ2-4, the V gene TRBV5-1; D gene uncertain. The germline V gene has CDR1 SGHRS and CDR2 YFSETQ. The CDR3 is 13 residues long. Between the trimmed V and J ends, which lost 0 bases and 9 bases, there was a span of 10 bases. CDR3 region: CASSLAGQSIQYF. The CDR3 DNA reads TGCGCCAGCAGCTTGGCCGGGCAGAGCATTCAGTACTTC.

The chain links TRBV15 to TRBJ2-1; 10 nucleotides align to TRBD2. The trim removed 6 bases at V and 4 bases at J, leaving 3 bases unmatched. The CDR3 has 14 residues. Germline assignment: CDR1 LNHNV and CDR2 YYDKDF (reference sequence). The CDR3 nucleotides read TGTGCCACCAGGGGGACTAGCGCGTACAATGAGCAGTTCTTC. Amino acid sequence: CATRGTSAYNEQFF.

The chain joins TRBV13 to TRBJ2-6; D is perhaps TRBD2 (6 bases). CDR1 PRHDT and CDR2 FYEKMQ come from the germline V gene (reference sequence). This CDR3 comprises 15 residues. With 6 bases removed from V and 2 bases from J, the gap between germline ends came to 11 bases. For the CDR3, the DNA is TGTGCCAGCAGTTCGGGGGAGGCTGGGGCCAACGTCCTGACTTTC. This gives the protein CASSSGEAGANVLTF.

This clonotype showed up many times. The V gene is TRBV29-1, the J gene TRBJ2-7; 9 nucleotides align to TRBD1. The J segment lost 1 base and the V segment lost 5 bases, leaving 3 bases of the junction unmatched. The CDR3 is 13 amino acids. Germline CDR1 and CDR2: SQVTM and ANQGSEA. CDR3 protein: CSVSGTGSYEQYF. The CDR3 coding sequence is TGCAGCGTTTCCGGGACAGGGTCCTACGAGCAGTACTTC.

The chain combines TRBV7-2 with TRBJ2-5; D is perhaps TRBD1 (5 bases). The germline V and J ends were trimmed by 1 base and 1 base, with 13 bases remaining between them. CDR3 length: 16 amino acids. CDR1 and CDR2 (germline): SGHTA, FQGNSA. CDR3 region: CASSLVGAGGQETQYF. The DNA for the CDR3 is TGTGCCAGCAGCTTAGTTGGGGCAGGTGGCCAAGAGACCCAGTACTTC.

To note about this clonotype: A junction boundary mismatches the germline segment, possibly from a read error. This chain links TRBV27 with TRBJ1-2; TRBD1 matches at 9 bases. Germline lookup yields CDR1 MNHEY and CDR2 SMNVEV (reference sequence). The CDR3 is 13 amino acids. As DNA, the CDR3 is TGTGCCAGCAGTCAACAGGGGGCGTATGGCTGCACCTTC. It is translated as CASSQQGAYGCTF.

The chain carries TRBV15 and TRBJ1-3; the D gene is possibly TRBD1 (5 bases). The germline V gene encodes CDR1 LNHNV and CDR2 YYDKDF (reference sequence). The V end lost 6 bases, the J end lost 4 bases, and 7 bases lay between the germline ends. The length of the CDR3 is 12 residues. CDR3 sequence: CATSRGGNTIYF. CDR3 DNA: TGTGCCACCAGTCGGGGGGGAAACACCATATATTTT.

The rearrangement links TRBV5-1 to TRBJ2-3; tentatively, D is TRBD1 (6 bases). The CDR3 is 13 residues long. Per the germline V gene, CDR1 is SGHRS and CDR2 is YFSETQ. The V end lost 7 bases, the J end lost 5 bases, and 14 bases lay between the germline ends. Written as DNA, the CDR3 is TGCGCCAGCGCCCAACAGGGAAGAGATACGCAGTATTTT. It codes for CASAQQGRDTQYF.

This clonotype was seen a handful of times. The chain combines TRBV6-5 with TRBJ1-2, with D perhaps TRBD1 (6 bases). The CDR3 has 15 amino acids. Per germline, CDR1 MNHEY and CDR2 SVGAGI. V dropped 5 bases and J dropped 2 bases, with 15 bases sitting between them. The CDR3 sequence: CASSTGQGGNYGYTF. The DNA for the CDR3 is TGTGCCAGCAGTACGGGACAAGGAGGAAACTATGGCTACACCTTC.

This clonotype turned up a few times. The chain links TRBV7-2 to TRBJ2-5; 7 positions match TRBD2. TRBJ2-7 matches the DNA end more closely, so the J call is doubtful. CDR3 length equals 14 residues. Germline CDR1 and CDR2: SGHTA and FQGNSA. The CDR3 region is CASSWGGSSYEQYF. The CDR3 coding sequence is TGTGCCAGCAGCTGGGGGGGGAGCTCCTACGAGCAGTACTTC.

This clonotype came up a few times. The chain is built from TRBV4-1 and TRBJ2-7; tentative D call: TRBD1 (6 bases). The germline V and J ends were trimmed by 1 base and 4 bases, with 8 bases remaining between them. This CDR3 contains 13 residues. Looked up from germline, CDR1 is MGHRA and CDR2 is YSYEKL. This chain's CDR3 is CASSQGGHYEQYF. In DNA form, the CDR3 reads TGCGCCAGCAGCCAAGGGGGACATTACGAGCAGTACTTC.

This clonotype was picked up a small number of times. The CDR3 DNA is TGCAGCGTTCTCTTCGACAGCTCCTACGAGCAGTACTTC. Translating it yields CSVLFDSSYEQYF. This chain uses TRBV29-1 with TRBJ2-7, with D perhaps matching TRBD1 (5 bases). CDR3 length equals 13 residues. In germline, CDR1 is SQVTM, CDR2 ANQGSEA. Trimming took off 5 bases at V and 0 bases at J, with 11 bases between the two ends.

The chain links TRBV7-8 to TRBJ2-5; no definite D call. The CDR3 is made up of 16 amino acids. V was pared by 5 bases and J by 5 bases, with 21 bases between. The germline V gene encodes CDR1 SGHVS and CDR2 FQNEAQ. In DNA, the CDR3 is TGTGCCAGCAGCCAACCGCCCGCCCGGGCCCAGGAGACCCAGTACTTC. The encoded protein is CASSQPPARAQETQYF.

This chain connects TRBV7-3 to TRBJ1-1; no clear D. This CDR3 region has 13 residues. Germline V gene data show CDR1 as SGHTA and CDR2 as FQGTGA. V dropped 3 bases and J dropped 7 bases, with 12 bases sitting between them. This CDR3 reads CASSFSLVNEAFF. CDR3 coding DNA: TGTGCCAGCAGCTTCTCTCTGGTAAATGAAGCTTTCTTT.

The gene calls are TRBV7-2 and TRBJ1-1; possibly TRBD1 for D (5 bases). The CDR3 runs 14 residues. The V gene lost 2 bases and the J gene lost 5 bases, with 12 bases spanning the gap. The germline gives CDR1 SGHTA, CDR2 FQGNSA. The CDR3 DNA follows: TGTGCCAGCAGCTTAAGGGGAACGGGGACTGAAGCTTTCTTT. It specifies CASSLRGTGTEAFF.

This chain links TRBV29-1 with TRBJ1-3; D is possibly TRBD1 (5 bases). Germline V lookup: CDR1 SQVTM, CDR2 ANQGSEA. Trimming pared 4 bases from V and 0 bases from J, leaving 10 bases between. This CDR3 is built from 14 residues. The CDR3 region has the DNA TGCAGCGTTGCCGGGGGGAGCTCTGGAAACACCATATATTTT. Its translation: CSVAGGSSGNTIYF.

This clonotype was seen more than once but under ten times. This rearrangement joins TRBV21-1 to TRBJ1-5; the D call TRBD1 from the table was never checked on the DNA. TRBV21-1 is termed a pseudogene. The CDR3 is 18 amino acids. In DNA form, the CDR3 reads TGTGCCAGCAGGGGGCCAGGGATTAGTAGAAATAGCAATCAGCCCCAGCATTTT. This sequence encodes CASRGPGISRNSNQPQHF.

The V gene is TRBV7-6, the J gene TRBJ2-7; 10 nucleotides agree with TRBD1. V trimming: 1 base; J trimming: 2 bases; junction bases outside the gene matches: 2. The CDR3 loop spans 15 amino acids. Germline lookup yields CDR1 SGHVS and CDR2 FNYEAQ. CDR3 loop: CASSLVTGGTYEQYF. The CDR3 DNA follows: TGTGCCAGCAGCTTAGTGACAGGGGGCACCTACGAGCAGTACTTC.

The chain combines TRBV2 with TRBJ2-7, with TRBD2 matching 7 bases. Germline CDR1 SNHLY, CDR2 FYNNEI. This CDR3 comprises 15 residues. V lost 4 bases to trimming and J lost 0 bases; unmatched junction nucleotides: 6. The CDR3 nucleotides read TGTGCCAGCAGTGGCAGCGGGACGGTCTCCTACGAGCAGTACTTC. This gives the protein CASSGSGTVSYEQYF.

This clonotype was seen only a few times. J is TRBJ2-2 and V is TRBV7-2; TRBD2 agrees at 7 bases. Per germline, CDR1 SGHTA and CDR2 FQGNSA. Trimming at V came to 5 bases and at J to 4 bases, leaving 4 bases not matched to a gene. The CDR3 extends over 14 amino acids. This CDR3 is CASSHPGGTGELFF. The CDR3 region has the DNA TGTGCCAGCAGCCACCCGGGGGGCACCGGGGAGCTGTTTTTT.

The chain links TRBV6-1 to TRBJ2-1; 9 bases fit TRBD2. The length of the CDR3 is 15 residues. The V and J ends lost 4 bases and 5 bases, in that order; junction bases with no gene match: 6. CDR1 is MNHNS, CDR2 SASEGT, per germline. The CDR3 DNA sequence: TGTGCCAGCAGTGTCTTTCTAGCGGGAAACAATGAGCAGTTCTTC. Protein sequence: CASSVFLAGNNEQFF.

The sample holds a few counts of this clonotype. This chain joins TRBV27 and TRBJ2-7, with D perhaps matching TRBD2 (5 bases). The length of the CDR3 is 14 residues. Germline lookup yields CDR1 MNHEY and CDR2 SMNVEV (reference sequence). V was clipped by 4 bases and J by 2 bases, with 12 bases between them. The CDR3 is CASSYSGDTYEQYF. CDR3 in DNA: TGTGCCAGCAGTTATTCCGGGGATACCTACGAGCAGTACTTC.

Only a few counts were recorded for this clonotype. This chain connects TRBV5-1 to TRBJ2-4; D possibly corresponds to TRBD2 (5 bases). V shed 6 bases and J shed 0 bases, with 13 bases lying between them. Germline CDR1 is SGHRS and CDR2 is YFSETQ. This CDR3 contains 15 residues. The CDR3 region is CASKYEGEAKNIQYF. The CDR3 coding sequence is TGCGCCAGCAAGTACGAGGGTGAAGCCAAAAACATTCAGTACTTC. The entire variable domain, with the rest obtained from reference TRBV5-1 and TRBJ2-4, is as follows: KAGVTQTPRYLIKTRGQQVTLSCSPISGHRSVSWYQQTPGQGLQFLFEYFSETQRNKGNFPGRFSGRQFSNSRSEMNVSTLELGDSALYLCASKYEGEAKNIQYFGAGTRLSVL.

This chain joins TRBV7-2 and TRBJ2-5; 8 nucleotides line up with TRBD2. The CDR3 is made up of 18 amino acids. Germline V lookup: CDR1 SGHTA, CDR2 FQGNSA. Unmatched junction bases numbered 13, after V lost 1 base and J lost 3 bases. The CDR3 DNA reads as TGTGCCAGCAGCTTAGGAGTTGGATTGGCAGCGGGGGAAGAGACCCAGTACTTC. Protein product: CASSLGVGLAAGEETQYF.

Regarding this clonotype: Mismatch with germline at one junction end may stem from a read error. The chain employs TRBV6-2 or TRBV6-3 and TRBJ2-7, with D uncertain. The CDR3 extends over 13 amino acids. Per germline, CDR1 MNHEY and CDR2 SVGEGT. DNA of the CDR3: TGTGCCGGCAGTCTTGGGGTTCGCTACGAGCAGTACTTC. It translates to CAGSLGVRYEQYF.

This clonotype was observed a handful of times. J is TRBJ2-1 and V is TRBV11-2; D may be TRBD1 (6 bases). CDR1 and CDR2 (germline): SGHAT, FQNNGV. V gave up 1 base and J gave up 2 bases, with 12 bases separating them. The CDR3 sequence is 16 residues long. The CDR3 DNA reads TGTGCCAGCAGCTTAGGTACAGGGCCTACCTACAATGAGCAGTTCTTC. As protein: CASSLGTGPTYNEQFF.

This CDR3 is CASRQPGTASSPLHF. For the CDR3, the DNA is TGTGCCAGCAGACAACCGGGAACGGCGTCTTCACCCCTCCACTTT. V and J are TRBV7-9 and TRBJ1-6, with D hard to call. Trimming stripped 6 bases from V and 9 bases from J, with 18 bases between. The CDR3 contains 15 residues. Germline-derived CDR1 and CDR2 are SEHNR and FQNEAQ (reference sequence). The full variable domain, rest sourced from reference TRBV7-9 and TRBJ1-6, is DTGVSQNPRHKITKRGQNVTFRCDPISEHNRLYWYRQTLGQGPEFLTYFQNEAQLEKSRLLSDRFSAERPKGSFSTLEIQRTEQGDSAMYLCASRQPGTASSPLHFGNGTRLTVT.